These 10 T cell receptor beta chains share one sample of origin, sequenced in a study of tumor and adjacent non-tumor tissue in lung cancer. RNA was extracted from bulk tissue without any cell sorting. Distant lung tissue was collected more than 3 cm away from the tumor edge. Three rounds of nested PCR, following a modified ARM-PCR protocol, produced the TCRbeta library. TCRdb fed the multiplex PCR reads into MiXCR, producing one record per CDR3 protein. The sample consists of 50,000 to 60,000 distinct CDR3 sequences, 74% of them appearing once. The sequenced sample consisted of distant non-tumor lung tissue. The receptor set was obtained from a woman in her sixties with non-small cell lung cancer.

As regards this clonotype: Sequence at one end of the junction differs from germline and may be a read error. V gene TRBV4-3 combines with J gene TRBJ2-2, with 8 nucleotides matching TRBD2. Germline CDR1 reads LGHNA; CDR2 reads YSLEER. The CDR3 runs to 17 residues. CDR3 DNA: TGCGCCAGCAGCCAACCTACTAGCGGAGTGAACACGGGGGAGCTGTCTTTT. It translates to CASSQPTSGVNTGELSF.

To note about this clonotype: An end of the junction does not agree with germline; a read error may underlie this. The V gene is TRBV4-3, the J gene TRBJ2-2; 7 bases fit TRBD2. CDR3 length: 16 amino acids. CDR1 and CDR2 from the germline V gene are LGHNA and YSLEER. Here the CDR3 DNA reads TGCTCCAGCAGCCTCACCCTGGGAGGGGCTGGCGGGGACCTGTTTTTT. This encodes CSSSLTLGGAGGDLFF.

With respect to this clonotype: Since the CDR3 does not end with the conserved phenylalanine or tryptophan, this likely comes from a read error. The gene calls are TRBV11-2 and TRBJ1-1, with TRBD1 matching over 7 bases. The CDR3 is 11 residues long. Germline CDR1 is SGHAT and CDR2 is FQNNGV. V was clipped by 3 bases and J by 10 bases; unmatched bases: 2. The chain's CDR3 is CASSFPGGAFL. As DNA, the CDR3 is TGTGCCAGCAGCTTCCCAGGGGGAGCTTTCCTT.

The sample holds many counts of this clonotype. DNA for the CDR3: TGTGCCAGCAGTTTGACCCAAAACCCCTACGAGCAGTACTTC. It encodes CASSLTQNPYEQYF. The V and J genes are TRBV6-5 and TRBJ2-7; D gene unclear. V dropped 4 bases and J dropped 2 bases, with 12 bases sitting between them. Per the germline V gene, CDR1 is MNHEY and CDR2 is SVGAGI. The CDR3 runs to 14 residues.

Concerning this clonotype itself: One junction end does not reproduce the germline sequence, and a read error may be involved. The gene calls are TRBV4-2 and TRBJ2-1, with 11 positions matching TRBD2. CDR1 LGHNA and CDR2 YNFKEQ come from the germline V gene. The CDR3 has 17 residues. CDR3 coding DNA: TGTGCCATCAGCCAGAAACTAGCGGGGGATAACCGGATGGAGCAGTTCTTC. It encodes CAISQKLAGDNRMEQFF.

This clonotype was picked up one time. The DNA for the CDR3 is TGTTCTAGCAGTGGGTACCCGGGACAGGGCCTTTCGAACACTGAAGCTTTCTTT. It is translated as CSSSGYPGQGLSNTEAFF. The V gene is TRBV6-1, the J gene TRBJ1-1; TRBD1 matches at 9 bases. The germline CDR1 and CDR2 sequences are MNHNS and SASEGT. The CDR3 covers 18 residues.

This clonotype appeared many times. V is TRBV20-1 and J is TRBJ2-7; D not certain. Germline V CDR1 and CDR2: DFQATT, SNEGSKA (reference sequence). This CDR3 is built from 15 residues. V was cut by 0 bases and J by 5 bases, with 17 bases left in between. The CDR3 here is CSARDIGSNGHEQYF. The CDR3 nucleotides are TGCAGTGCTAGAGATATAGGGTCAAATGGCCACGAGCAGTACTTC.

This clonotype was found once. Lacking the conserved final phenylalanine or tryptophan, this CDR3 likely reflects a read error. Because the CDR3's place on the DNA is in doubt, the DNA is left out and the CDR3 is given as listed by TCRdb. CDR3 protein: CASNRRNTGELFL. This chain uses TRBV6-1 with TRBJ2-2. Germline V lookup: CDR1 MNHNS, CDR2 SASEGT. The CDR3 extends over 13 residues, inclusive of both ends.

As for this clonotype: A much larger clone lies one base from this, so it may be a read error. The J gene is TRBJ1-1, the V gene TRBV10-3; weak D call: TRBD1 (6 bases). The CDR3 totals 13 residues. V shed 7 bases and J shed 7 bases, with 16 bases lying between them. Germline V CDR1 and CDR2: ENHRY, SYGVKD. Here the CDR3 DNA reads TGTGCCATCAAAGGGGGTGTATGGAGTGAAGCTTTCTTT. It codes for CAIKGGVWSEAFF.

This clonotype has at least ten counts. V and J are TRBV6-6 and TRBJ1-2, with 7 bases fitting TRBD1. The CDR3 is 15 residues long. Germline V lookup: CDR1 MNHNY, CDR2 SVGAGI (reference sequence). Losses at the gene ends were 6 bases for V and 4 bases for J; bases not matched to a gene: 11. The CDR3 loop is CASSPRLGQSYGYTF. Here the CDR3 DNA reads TGTGCCAGCAGCCCCAGGCTGGGACAGTCCTATGGCTACACCTTC.